This T cell receptor (beta chain) stems from a study of T cells in Graves' hyperthyroidism and ophthalmopathy (dated by TCRdb to between 2019 and 2020). For the study in its entirety: Peripheral blood samples were taken at the time of initial diagnosis, prior to any treatment. The paper reports TCR Vbeta CDR3 sequencing of some 140 peripheral blood samples: 40 or so ophthalmopathy, over 70 hyperthyroidism and around 17 progressor patients. Whether ophthalmopathy could be predicted prospectively was tested in an independent validation cohort made up of under 20 hyperthyroidism patients plus 17 patients who later progressed to ophthalmopathy. A discovery cohort of about a hundred patients, 43 with Graves' ophthalmopathy and 55 to 60 with stable Graves' hyperthyroidism, was used to find distinguishing TCR V-J signatures. In about 6 Graves' hyperthyroidism patients, the study also compared T-cell repertoires from thyroid tissue with T-cell repertoires from blood. After sampling, hyperthyroidism patients received methimazole starting at 30 mg daily, and ophthalmopathy patients received high-dose intravenous methylprednisolone. The roughly 90 discovery patients were divided at random into training and test sets in a 7:3 ratio. Points the paper makes about the study in general: In validation, progression to ophthalmopathy was predicted by the model with nearly 71% sensitivity and just over 72% specificity, a median of roughly 6.4 months before onset. No statistical method was used to fix the sample size in advance, and group allocation was not hidden from the investigators. A model built on a 13 V-J signature distinguished ophthalmopathy from stable hyperthyroidism, reaching roughly 88% sensitivity and under 84% specificity in cross-validation and 80%/75% in testing. Most expanded thyroid clonotypes (frequency above 0.001) were also detected in blood, suggesting blood repertoires may reflect thyroid immune responses.

CDR1 and CDR2, per the germline V gene, are SGHTA and FQGNSA. From the cysteine up to the phenylalanine, the CDR3 has a length of 13 residues. The CDR3 DNA has 39 bases and is translated from base 1. V loses 2 bases, J loses 5 bases, and the germline ends lie 7 bases apart. Ophthalmopathy patients had moderately to severely active disease, with a Clinical Activity Score of 3 or more, a NOSPECS grade of 4 or more, and a disease duration of less than 3 months. The study excluded patients with uncontrolled infections, other autoimmune diseases, pregnancy or lactation. Diagnoses were established on the basis of clinical symptoms, serum thyroxine and TRAb, thyroid ultrasound, and orbital computed tomography. PBMCs were separated from roughly 9.3 ml of fresh peripheral blood using Ficoll-Paque density gradient centrifugation. Total RNA was extracted using Trizol reagent, and RNA quality was assessed on an Agilent 2100 Bioanalyzer.

This clonotype has at least ten counts. This receptor's antigen is unknown. No base quality values were provided; no much bigger clone lies one nucleotide off. The TCR beta CDR3 regions were amplified from RNA transcripts. For the first round of RT-PCR on the TCR CDR3, the HTBI primer set was used together with the Qiagen OneStep RT-PCR kit. Libraries were constructed in a second round of multiplex PCR, after which size selection and purification were performed. The libraries were sequenced on an Illumina HiSeq2000 using paired-end 100 bp reads. The paper's processing steps were these. SOAPnuke was used to process the raw data, with reads discarded if the reads contained adapters or uncalled bases, had a mean Phred below 15, or lacked an exact constant-primer or identifier match. High-quality paired reads were merged using COPE v1.2.5, and each unique nucleotide sequence was defined as a clonotype. MiTCR v1.1 was used to align clonotypes to the IMGT TRBV, TRBD and TRBJ reference segments. Analysis was restricted to V-J combinations with a frequency above 0.0001, which covered about 99% of repertoires. A TCS score was defined as the ratio between F50 (clonal expansion) and ExV (chaos), using BLOSUM62-based TCRdist between CDR3 peptides within each V-J. Welch's t-statistics and random forest reduced roughly 500 V-J features to roughly 13, which were used in a naive Bayes classifier (R e1071). TCRdb ran its own pipeline on the public reads, namely fastp trimming at Q25 and MiXCR clone calling, and kept in-frame beta chains. One record per CDR3 amino acid sequence lists the most common genes and DNA. V and J calls and clone size were set by TCRdb, not the authors. The sample profile shows some 500,000 distinct CDR3 sequences; roughly 15% of them were found once. The top ten clonotypes cover 29% of the sample.

The clonotype originates from a woman aged 25 to 39 with Graves' ophthalmopathy. The sequence is built from TRBV7-2 and TRBJ2-1; the D gene identity is not certain. The sample taken for sequencing was blood. CDR3 loop: CASSLRINNEQFF. The nucleotide sequence is given as TGTGCCAGCAGCTTACGGATCAACAATGAGCAGTTCTTC.